This T cell receptor beta chain was captured by sequencing in a study of cytomegalovirus exposure and HLA in healthy donors. This clone was seen a handful of times. Its target is not known. Donors in the study were healthy people who gave bone marrow. The PCR contained 60 Vbeta and 13 Jbeta primers. Measured with immunoSEQ multiplex PCR; TCRdb has only the in-frame clones, and not every one. The sample holds some 130,000 clones; roughly 60% are singletons and the top ten take 9% to 10%. Overall study results and limits: Sequencing depth roughly uniform across donors was assumed in presence/absence analyses. Later on, a genetic analysis was performed. It linked a missense variant in DCLRE1C with V- and J-gene trimming of TCR beta. In most subjects, TCR beta sequences reportedly gave accurate predictions of HLA-A and HLA-B alleles.

Germline values: CDR1 SGHRS, CDR2 YFSETQ. V was pared by 3 bases and J by 0 bases, with 9 bases between. The CDR3 contains 15 residues. The TCR originated in a man between 40 and 49 years old in good health and CMV-seropositive. Sequencing was done on a sample of PBMCs. The chain uses TRBV5-1 and TRBJ1-4, with unresolved D. CDR3 sequence (DNA): TGCGCCAGCAGCTCAACAGTTTCAACTAATGAAAAACTGTTTTTT. This sequence encodes CASSSTVSTNEKLFF.